By share, the clone carrying this TCR beta chain ranks as medium-sized. Time point denoted: technical triplicate 2. These data originate in a study of neurological immune-mediated disorders. CDR1 is SGHRS, CDR2 YFSETQ, per germline. This CDR3 comprises 17 residues. V shed 0 bases and J shed 6 bases, with 20 bases lying between them. Over 180 million TCR-beta sequences, together covering 15-18 subjects, were produced by every individual sequencing run that was carried out. Each CDR3 protein gets one entry after TCRdb re-called the 5' RACE reads with MiXCR. Here the sample spans under 35,000 distinct CDR3 sequences, about an eighth being singletons.

The rearrangement joins TRBV5-1 to TRBJ2-3; D remains ambiguous. Sequencing used CD4+ T cells from blood. This TCR came from a female donor with HTLV-1-associated myelopathy (HAM/TSP). CDR3: CASSLARGEGTTDTQYF. The DNA of the CDR3 is TGCGCCAGCAGCTTGGCCCGAGGTGAAGGCACCACGGATACGCAGTATTTT.